Sequencing of this T cell receptor (beta chain) was carried out in a study of CD8 T cell repertoires and HIV-1 epitope variants. Study-wide context: Separate wells received one of Twenty-five Gag or Nef variant peptides.

About this clone: Its specificity is not known.

Study-wide points: Under 10 TCR beta clonotypes were antigen-specific, six apparently recognizing autologous or escape variants.

V was cut by 6 bases and J by 4 bases, with 18 bases left in between. Germline CDR1 is MNHEY and CDR2 is SMNVEV (reference sequence). The CDR3 has 16 amino acids. Repertoires were generated with immunoSEQ multiplex PCR, while TCRdb's copy carries only in-frame clones and drops some. The table shows under 100,000 clones, with roughly 80% occurring only once. Sequenced input: uncultured baseline CD8+ T cells from peripheral blood mononuclear cells (PBMCs). This clonotype was sampled from a male donor with HIV. V usage is TRBV27 and J usage is TRBJ2-2, with TRBD2 as a possible D gene (5 bases). CDR3 DNA sequence: TGTGCCAGCAGGCATCGTCCCGGGGTGAGCACCGGGGAGCTGTTTTTT. This sequence encodes CASRHRPGVSTGELFF.